This T cell receptor beta chain was retrieved from a study of T cells in Graves' hyperthyroidism and ophthalmopathy (dated by TCRdb to between 2018 and 2020). For the wider study: Peripheral blood was collected at initial diagnosis, before any treatment. TCR V-J signatures able to tell the groups apart were searched for in a discovery cohort of 100 or so patients, of whom more than 40 had Graves' ophthalmopathy and 55 to 65 had stable Graves' hyperthyroidism. Prospective prediction of ophthalmopathy was tested in an independent validation cohort of about 19 hyperthyroidism patients and around 16 patients who later progressed to ophthalmopathy. The 85 to 100 discovery patients were randomly split 7:3 into training and test sets. In addition, the study compared T-cell repertoires in thyroid tissue and in blood from about 6 Graves' hyperthyroidism patients. Following sampling, methimazole starting at 30 mg daily was given to hyperthyroidism patients, and high-dose intravenous methylprednisolone was given to ophthalmopathy patients. TCR Vbeta CDR3 sequencing of 135 peripheral blood samples (approximately 44 ophthalmopathy, roughly 74 hyperthyroidism and approximately 17 progressor patients) is reported in the paper.

This clonotype was counted a few times. The antigen this receptor binds is unknown. The sample holds no much larger clone one base away, and base qualities are not on file. CDR1 and CDR2, looked up from the germline V gene, are MNHEY and SVGAGI. Trimming leaves V shorter by 4 bases and J shorter by 8 bases, with the junction holding 10 bases beyond the gene matches. From the cysteine up to the phenylalanine, the CDR3 has a length of 14 residues. Solely the CDR3 DNA is kept, with 42 bases framed from the first base. The TCR beta CDR3 regions were amplified from the RNA transcripts. For the first round of RT-PCR on the TCR CDR3, the HTBI primer set was used together with the Qiagen OneStep RT-PCR kit. A second multiplex PCR round built the libraries, followed by size selection and purification. Sequencing of the libraries was done on an Illumina HiSeq2000 using paired-end 100 bp reads. From the authors' description of their analysis: SOAPnuke was used to process the raw data, removing reads that contained adapters or uncalled bases, had a mean Phred below 15, or lacked an exact match to the constant primer or identifier. High-quality paired reads were merged using COPE v1.2.5, and each unique nucleotide sequence was defined as a clonotype. Clonotypes were aligned to IMGT TRBV, TRBD and TRBJ reference segments using MiTCR v1.1. The analysis was restricted to V-J combinations with a frequency above 0.0001, which together covered approximately 99% of the repertoires. A TCS score was defined as the ratio between F50 (clonal expansion) and ExV (chaos), using BLOSUM62-based TCRdist between CDR3 peptides within each V-J. Welch's t-statistics and random forest reduced 514 V-J features to fewer than 15, which were used in a naive Bayes classifier (R e1071). TCRdb ran its own pipeline on the public reads, namely fastp trimming at Q25 and MiXCR clone calling, and kept in-frame beta chains. Duplicate CDR3 protein sequences are folded into a single record with the most common DNA and genes. Clone size and V and J calls follow TCRdb, not the original study. Within this sample are approximately 520,000 distinct CDR3 sequences, with around 21% of them counted one time only. The ten most abundant clones make up 26% of the sample.

Graves' hyperthyroidism was defined as stable when no progression to ophthalmopathy occurred over 18 months of follow-up. The hyperthyroidism patients were between 18 and 65 years old and newly diagnosed, with a disease duration of less than 2 months. Any patient with an uncontrolled infection, another autoimmune disease, pregnancy or lactation was excluded. Diagnoses relied on clinical symptoms, serum thyroxine and TRAb, thyroid ultrasound and orbital computed tomography. PBMCs were separated from roughly 10 ml of fresh peripheral blood using Ficoll-Paque density gradient centrifugation. Total RNA was extracted with Trizol reagent, and quality was checked on an Agilent 2100 Bioanalyzer. What the research found in general, with its limitations: No statistical method was used to fix the sample size in advance, and group allocation was not hidden from the investigators. Most expanded thyroid clonotypes (frequency above 0.001) were also detected in blood, a finding suggesting that blood repertoires may reflect thyroid immune responses. In validation, the model predicted progression to ophthalmopathy with just under 71% sensitivity and around 72% specificity, a median of about 6 months before onset. In cross-validation, a model built on a 13 V-J signature told ophthalmopathy apart from stable hyperthyroidism with approximately 90% sensitivity and approximately 84% specificity, and in testing the same model reached 80%/75%.

The clonotype was recovered from a man aged 18 to 30 with Graves' hyperthyroidism. The specimen was blood. Rearrangement joined TRBV6-5 to TRBJ1-1; 7 middle bases align to TRBD1. The CDR3 protein: CASSSLTGASEAFF. The nucleotides are TGTGCCAGCAGTTCGCTCACAGGGGCCTCGGAAGCTTTCTTT.